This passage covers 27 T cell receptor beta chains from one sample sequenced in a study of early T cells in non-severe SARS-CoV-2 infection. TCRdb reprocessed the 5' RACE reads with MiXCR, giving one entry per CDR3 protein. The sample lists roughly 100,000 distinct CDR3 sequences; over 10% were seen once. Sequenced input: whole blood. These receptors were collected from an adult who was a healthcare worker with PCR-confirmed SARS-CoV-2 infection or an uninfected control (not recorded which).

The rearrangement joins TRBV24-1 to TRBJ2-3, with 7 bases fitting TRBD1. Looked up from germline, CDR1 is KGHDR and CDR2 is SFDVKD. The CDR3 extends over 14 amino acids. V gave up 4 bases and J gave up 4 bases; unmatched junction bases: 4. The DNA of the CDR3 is TGTGCCACCAGTGAGCGCACAGGGGCAGATACGCAGTATTTT. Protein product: CATSERTGADTQYF.

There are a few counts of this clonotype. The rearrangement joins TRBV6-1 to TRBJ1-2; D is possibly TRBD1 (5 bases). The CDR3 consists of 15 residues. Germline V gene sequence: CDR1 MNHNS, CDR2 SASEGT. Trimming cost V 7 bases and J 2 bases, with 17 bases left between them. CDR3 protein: CASNKRQSKNYGYTF. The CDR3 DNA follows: TGTGCCAGCAACAAAAGACAGAGCAAAAACTATGGCTACACCTTC.

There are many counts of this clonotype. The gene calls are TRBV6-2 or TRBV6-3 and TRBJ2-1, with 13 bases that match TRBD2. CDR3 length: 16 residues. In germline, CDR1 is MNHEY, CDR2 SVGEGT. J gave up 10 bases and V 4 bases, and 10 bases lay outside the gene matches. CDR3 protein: CASSSNTGLAGNEQFF. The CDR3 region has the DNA TGTGCCAGCAGTTCCAATACGGGACTAGCGGGAAACGAGCAGTTCTTC.

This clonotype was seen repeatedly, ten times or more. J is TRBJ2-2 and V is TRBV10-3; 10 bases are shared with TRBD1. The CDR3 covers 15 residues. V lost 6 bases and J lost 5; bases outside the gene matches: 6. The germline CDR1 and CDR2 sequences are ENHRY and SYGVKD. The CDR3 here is CAIRGTGVSTGELFF. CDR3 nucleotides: TGTGCCATCAGGGGGACAGGGGTTTCAACCGGGGAGCTGTTTTTT.

The CDR3 region is CASSQAPTSASYNEQFF. The CDR3 DNA reads as TGTGCCAGCAGCCAAGCCCCGACTAGCGCATCCTACAATGAGCAGTTCTTC. The chain joins TRBV3-1 to TRBJ2-1; 8 bases map to TRBD2. J was trimmed by 1 base and V by 1 base; bases with no gene match: 6. Germline V gene sequence: CDR1 LGHDT, CDR2 YNNKEL (reference sequence). This CDR3 contains 17 residues.

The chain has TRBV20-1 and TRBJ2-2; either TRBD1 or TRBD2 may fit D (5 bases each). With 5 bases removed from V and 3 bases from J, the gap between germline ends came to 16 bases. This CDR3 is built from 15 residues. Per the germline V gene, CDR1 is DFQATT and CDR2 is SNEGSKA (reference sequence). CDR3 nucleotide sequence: TGCAGTGCTGATCGGGGCCCTCGGGACACCGGGGAGCTGTTTTTT. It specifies CSADRGPRDTGELFF.

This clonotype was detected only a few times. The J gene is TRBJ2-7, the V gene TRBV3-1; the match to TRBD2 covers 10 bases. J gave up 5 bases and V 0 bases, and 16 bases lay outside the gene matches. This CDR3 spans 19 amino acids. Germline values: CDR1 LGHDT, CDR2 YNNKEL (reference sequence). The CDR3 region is CASSQDFAFWSSGRNEQYF. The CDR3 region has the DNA TGTGCCAGCAGCCAAGATTTTGCCTTCTGGTCTAGCGGGAGAAACGAGCAGTACTTC.

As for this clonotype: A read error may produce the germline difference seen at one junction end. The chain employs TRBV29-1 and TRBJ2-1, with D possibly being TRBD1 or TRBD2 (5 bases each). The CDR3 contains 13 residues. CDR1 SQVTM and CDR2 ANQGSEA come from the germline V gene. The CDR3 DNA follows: TGCAGCGTGGGACCAAGTTCCTACAATCAGCAGTTCTTC. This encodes CSVGPSSYNQQFF.

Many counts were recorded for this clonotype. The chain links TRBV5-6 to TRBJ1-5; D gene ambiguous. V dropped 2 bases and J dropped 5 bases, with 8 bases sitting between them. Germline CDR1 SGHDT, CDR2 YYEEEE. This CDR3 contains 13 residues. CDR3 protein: CASSFGRDQPQHF. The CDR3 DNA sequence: TGTGCCAGCAGCTTTGGAAGGGATCAGCCCCAGCATTTT.

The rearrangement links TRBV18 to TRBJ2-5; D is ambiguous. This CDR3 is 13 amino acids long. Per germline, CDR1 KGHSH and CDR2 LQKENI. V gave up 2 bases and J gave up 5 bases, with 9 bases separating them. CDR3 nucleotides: TGTGCCAGCTCACCAACCGCGGTCGAGACCCAGTACTTC. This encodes CASSPTAVETQYF.

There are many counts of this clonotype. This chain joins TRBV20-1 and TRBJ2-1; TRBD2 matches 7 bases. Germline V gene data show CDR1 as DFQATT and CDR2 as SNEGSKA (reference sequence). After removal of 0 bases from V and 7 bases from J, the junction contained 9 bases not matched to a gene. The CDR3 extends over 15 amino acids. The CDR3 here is CSARDPAGEGNEQFF. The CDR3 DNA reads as TGCAGTGCTAGAGATCCGGCGGGAGAGGGGAATGAGCAGTTCTTC.

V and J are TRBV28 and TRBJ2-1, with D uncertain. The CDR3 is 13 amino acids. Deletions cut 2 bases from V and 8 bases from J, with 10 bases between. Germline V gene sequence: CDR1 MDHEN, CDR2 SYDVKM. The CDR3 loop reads CASSLTVFHEQFF. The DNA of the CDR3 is TGTGCCAGCAGTTTAACCGTCTTTCATGAGCAGTTCTTC.

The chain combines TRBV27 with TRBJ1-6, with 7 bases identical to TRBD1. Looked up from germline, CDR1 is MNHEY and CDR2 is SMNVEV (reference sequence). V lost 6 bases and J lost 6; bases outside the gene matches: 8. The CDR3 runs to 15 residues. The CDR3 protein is CASRRTGGGNSPLHF. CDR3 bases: TGTGCCAGCAGAAGGACAGGTGGTGGTAATTCACCCCTCCACTTT.

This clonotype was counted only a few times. This CDR3 reads CSGQGRDIPYEQYF. The CDR3 region has the DNA TGCAGCGGCCAGGGGAGGGATATCCCCTACGAGCAGTACTTC. The chain has TRBV29-1 and TRBJ2-7, with D perhaps TRBD2 (7 bases). The CDR3 totals 14 residues. From germline, CDR1 is SQVTM and CDR2 ANQGSEA. V was trimmed by 7 bases and J by 2 bases, leaving 18 bases between them.

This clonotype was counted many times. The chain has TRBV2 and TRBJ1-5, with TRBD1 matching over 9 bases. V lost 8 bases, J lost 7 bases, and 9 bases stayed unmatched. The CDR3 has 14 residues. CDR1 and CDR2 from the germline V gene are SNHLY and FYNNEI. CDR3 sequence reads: CASGGTGTWQPQHF. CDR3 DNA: TGTGCCAGCGGGGGGACAGGGACGTGGCAGCCCCAGCATTTT.

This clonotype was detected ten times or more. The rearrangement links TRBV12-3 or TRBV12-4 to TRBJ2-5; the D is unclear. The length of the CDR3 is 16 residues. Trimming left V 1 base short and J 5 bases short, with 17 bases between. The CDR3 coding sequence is TGTGCCAGCAGTTTAGGGACCACCGGTCCTATGGAGACCCAGTACTTC. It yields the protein CASSLGTTGPMETQYF.

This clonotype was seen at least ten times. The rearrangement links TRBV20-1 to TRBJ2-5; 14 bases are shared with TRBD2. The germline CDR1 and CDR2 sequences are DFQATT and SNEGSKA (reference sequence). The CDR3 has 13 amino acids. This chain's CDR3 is CRPGLAGAGTQYF. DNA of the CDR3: TGCAGGCCGGGACTAGCGGGAGCAGGGACCCAGTACTTC.

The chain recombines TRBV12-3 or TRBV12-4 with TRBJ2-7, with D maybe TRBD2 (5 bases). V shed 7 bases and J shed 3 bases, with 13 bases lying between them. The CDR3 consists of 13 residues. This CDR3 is CASTLGRGYEQYF. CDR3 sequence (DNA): TGTGCCAGCACCCTAGGTCGGGGCTACGAGCAGTACTTC.

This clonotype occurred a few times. CDR3 protein: CASSLSGRLNEQYF. CDR3 sequence (DNA): TGTGCCAGCAGCTTAAGCGGGAGGCTTAACGAGCAGTACTTC. The gene calls are TRBV7-2 and TRBJ2-7, with TRBD2 identical over 9 bases. V trimming: 2 bases; J trimming: 5 bases; junction bases outside the gene matches: 4. This CDR3 contains 14 residues. The germline V gene encodes CDR1 SGHTA and CDR2 FQGNSA.

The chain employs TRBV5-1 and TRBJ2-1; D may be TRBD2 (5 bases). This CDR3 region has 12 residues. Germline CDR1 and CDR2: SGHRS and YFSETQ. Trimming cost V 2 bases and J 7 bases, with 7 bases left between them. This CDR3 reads CASSLGSNEQFF. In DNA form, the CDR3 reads TGCGCCAGCAGCTTAGGGAGTAATGAGCAGTTCTTC.

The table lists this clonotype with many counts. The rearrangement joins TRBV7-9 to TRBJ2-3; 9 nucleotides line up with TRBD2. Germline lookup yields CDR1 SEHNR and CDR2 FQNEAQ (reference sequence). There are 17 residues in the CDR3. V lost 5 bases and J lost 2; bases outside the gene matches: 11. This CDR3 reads CASSHALGLAPTDTQYF. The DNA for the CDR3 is TGTGCCAGCAGCCACGCCTTGGGACTAGCTCCCACAGATACGCAGTATTTT.

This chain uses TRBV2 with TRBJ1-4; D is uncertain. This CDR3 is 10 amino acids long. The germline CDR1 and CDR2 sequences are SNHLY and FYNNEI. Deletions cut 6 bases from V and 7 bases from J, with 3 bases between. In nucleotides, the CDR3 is TGTGCCAGCAGCCTTGAAAAACTGTTTTTT. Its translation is CASSLEKLFF.

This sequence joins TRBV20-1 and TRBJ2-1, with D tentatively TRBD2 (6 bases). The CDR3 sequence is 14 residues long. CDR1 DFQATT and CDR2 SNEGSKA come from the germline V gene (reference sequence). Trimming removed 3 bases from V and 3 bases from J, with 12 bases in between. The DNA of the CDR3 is TGCAGTGCTAGTCGGAGGGGCTACTACAATGAGCAGTTCTTC. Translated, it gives CSASRRGYYNEQFF.

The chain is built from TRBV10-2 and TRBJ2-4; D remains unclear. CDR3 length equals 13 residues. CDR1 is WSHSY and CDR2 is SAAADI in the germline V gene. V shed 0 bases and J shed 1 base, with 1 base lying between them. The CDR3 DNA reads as TGCGCCAGCAGTGAGTCGGCCAAAAACATTCAGTACTTC. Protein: CASSESAKNIQYF.

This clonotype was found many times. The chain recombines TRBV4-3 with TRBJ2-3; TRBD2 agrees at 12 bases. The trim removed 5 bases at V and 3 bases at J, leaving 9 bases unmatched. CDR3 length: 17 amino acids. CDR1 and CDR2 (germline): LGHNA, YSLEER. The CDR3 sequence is CASSARLAGDGTDTQYF. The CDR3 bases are TGCGCCAGCAGCGCAAGACTAGCGGGAGACGGGACAGATACGCAGTATTTT.

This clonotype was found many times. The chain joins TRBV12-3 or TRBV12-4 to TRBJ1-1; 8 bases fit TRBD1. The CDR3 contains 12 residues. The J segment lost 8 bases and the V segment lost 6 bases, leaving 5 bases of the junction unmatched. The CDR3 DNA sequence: TGTGCCAGCAGCCTTACAGGGGGGGAAGCTTTCTTT. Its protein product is CASSLTGGEAFF.

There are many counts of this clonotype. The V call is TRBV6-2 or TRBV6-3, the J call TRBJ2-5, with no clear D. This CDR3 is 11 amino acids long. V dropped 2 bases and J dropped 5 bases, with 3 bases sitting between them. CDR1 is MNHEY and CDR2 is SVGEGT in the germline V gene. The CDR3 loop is CASSYGETQYF. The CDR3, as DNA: TGTGCCAGCAGTTACGGGGAGACCCAGTACTTC.